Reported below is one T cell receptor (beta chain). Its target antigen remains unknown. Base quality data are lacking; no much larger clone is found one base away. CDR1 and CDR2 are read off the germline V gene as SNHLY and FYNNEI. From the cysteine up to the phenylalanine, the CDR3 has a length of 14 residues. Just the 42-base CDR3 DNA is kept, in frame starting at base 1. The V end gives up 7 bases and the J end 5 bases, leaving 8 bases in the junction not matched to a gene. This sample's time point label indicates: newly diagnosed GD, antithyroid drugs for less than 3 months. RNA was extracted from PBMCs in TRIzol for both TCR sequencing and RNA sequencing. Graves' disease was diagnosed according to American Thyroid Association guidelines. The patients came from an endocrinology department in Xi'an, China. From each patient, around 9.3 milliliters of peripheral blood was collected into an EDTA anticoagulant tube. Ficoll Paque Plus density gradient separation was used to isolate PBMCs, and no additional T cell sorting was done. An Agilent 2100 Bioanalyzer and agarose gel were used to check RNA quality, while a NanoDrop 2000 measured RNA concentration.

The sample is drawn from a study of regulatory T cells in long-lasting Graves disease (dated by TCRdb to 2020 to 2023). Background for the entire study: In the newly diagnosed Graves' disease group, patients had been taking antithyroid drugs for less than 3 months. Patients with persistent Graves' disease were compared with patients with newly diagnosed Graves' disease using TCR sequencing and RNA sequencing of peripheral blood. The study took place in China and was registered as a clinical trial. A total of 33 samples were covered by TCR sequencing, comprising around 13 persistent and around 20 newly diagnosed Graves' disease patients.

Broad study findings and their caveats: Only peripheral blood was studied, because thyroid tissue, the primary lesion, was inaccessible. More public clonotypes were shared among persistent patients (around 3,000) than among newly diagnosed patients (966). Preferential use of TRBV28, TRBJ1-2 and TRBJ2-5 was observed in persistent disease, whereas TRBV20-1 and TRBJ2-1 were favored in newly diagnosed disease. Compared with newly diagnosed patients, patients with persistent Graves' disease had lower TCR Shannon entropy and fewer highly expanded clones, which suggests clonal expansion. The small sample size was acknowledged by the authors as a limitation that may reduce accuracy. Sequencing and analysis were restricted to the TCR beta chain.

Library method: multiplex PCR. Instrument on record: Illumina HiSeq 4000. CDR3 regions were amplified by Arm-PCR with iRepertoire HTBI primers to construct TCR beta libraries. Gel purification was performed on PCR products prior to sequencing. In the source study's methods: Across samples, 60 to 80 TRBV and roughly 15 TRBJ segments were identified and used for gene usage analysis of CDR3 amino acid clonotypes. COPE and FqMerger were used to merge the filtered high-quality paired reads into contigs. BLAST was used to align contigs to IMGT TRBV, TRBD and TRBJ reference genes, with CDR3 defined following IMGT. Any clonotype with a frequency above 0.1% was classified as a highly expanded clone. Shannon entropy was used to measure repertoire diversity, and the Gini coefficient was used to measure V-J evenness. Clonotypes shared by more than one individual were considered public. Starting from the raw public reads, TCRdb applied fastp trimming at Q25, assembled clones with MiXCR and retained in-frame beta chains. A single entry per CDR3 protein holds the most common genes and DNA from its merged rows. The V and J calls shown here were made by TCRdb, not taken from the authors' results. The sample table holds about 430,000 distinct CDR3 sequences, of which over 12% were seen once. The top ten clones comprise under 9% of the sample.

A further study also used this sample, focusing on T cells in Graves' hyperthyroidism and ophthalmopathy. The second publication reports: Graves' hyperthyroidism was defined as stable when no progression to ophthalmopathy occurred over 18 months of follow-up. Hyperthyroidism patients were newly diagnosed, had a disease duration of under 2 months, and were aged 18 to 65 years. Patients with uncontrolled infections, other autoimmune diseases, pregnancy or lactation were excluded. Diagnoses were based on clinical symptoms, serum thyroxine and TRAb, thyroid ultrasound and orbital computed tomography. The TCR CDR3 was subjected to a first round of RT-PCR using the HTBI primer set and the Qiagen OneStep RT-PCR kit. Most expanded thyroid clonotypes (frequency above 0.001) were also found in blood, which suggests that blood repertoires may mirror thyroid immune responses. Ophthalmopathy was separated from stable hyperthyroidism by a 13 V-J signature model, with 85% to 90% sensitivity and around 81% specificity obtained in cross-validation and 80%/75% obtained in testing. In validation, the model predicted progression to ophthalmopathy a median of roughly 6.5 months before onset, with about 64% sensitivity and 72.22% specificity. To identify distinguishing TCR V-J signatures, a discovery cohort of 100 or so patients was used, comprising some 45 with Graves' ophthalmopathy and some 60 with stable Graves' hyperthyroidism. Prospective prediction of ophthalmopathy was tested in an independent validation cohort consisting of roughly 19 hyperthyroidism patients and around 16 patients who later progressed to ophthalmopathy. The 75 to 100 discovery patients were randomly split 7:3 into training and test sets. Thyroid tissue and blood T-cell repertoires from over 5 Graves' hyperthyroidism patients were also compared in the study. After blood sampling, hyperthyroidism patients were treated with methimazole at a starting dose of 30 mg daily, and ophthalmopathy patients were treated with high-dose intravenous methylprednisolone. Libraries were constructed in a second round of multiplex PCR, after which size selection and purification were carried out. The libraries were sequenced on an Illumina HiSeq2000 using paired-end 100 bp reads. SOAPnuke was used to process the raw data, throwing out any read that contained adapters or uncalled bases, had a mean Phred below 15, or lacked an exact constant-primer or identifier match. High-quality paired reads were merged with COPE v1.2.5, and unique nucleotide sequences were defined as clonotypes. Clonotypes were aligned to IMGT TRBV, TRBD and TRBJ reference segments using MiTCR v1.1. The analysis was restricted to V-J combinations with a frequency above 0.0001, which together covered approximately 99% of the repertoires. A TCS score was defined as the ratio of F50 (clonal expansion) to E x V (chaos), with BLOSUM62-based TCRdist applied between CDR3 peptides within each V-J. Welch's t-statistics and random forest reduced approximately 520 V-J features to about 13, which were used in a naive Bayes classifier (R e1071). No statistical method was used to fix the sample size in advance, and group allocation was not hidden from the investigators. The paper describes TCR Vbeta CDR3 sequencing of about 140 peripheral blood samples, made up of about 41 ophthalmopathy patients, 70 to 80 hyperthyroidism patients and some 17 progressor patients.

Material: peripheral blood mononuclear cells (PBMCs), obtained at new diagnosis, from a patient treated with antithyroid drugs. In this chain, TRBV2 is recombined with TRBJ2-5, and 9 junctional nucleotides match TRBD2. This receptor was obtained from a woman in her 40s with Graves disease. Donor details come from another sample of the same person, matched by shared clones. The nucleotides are TGTGCCAGCAATGGCGGGAGGGCCATTGAGACCCAGTACTTC. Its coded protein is CASNGGRAIETQYF.